Following are 8 T cell receptor beta chains from one sample sequenced in a study of shared clonotypes between healthy human individuals. The assay was immunoSEQ multiplex PCR, and TCRdb's table has in-frame clones only and misses some. This sample has roughly 490,000 clones, with about 79% found just once. Input material: PBMCs. These receptor sequences come from a woman between 40 and 55 years old in good health. Some clones in this sample may be carry-over from other donors' samples.

This clone was observed a single time. The V call is TRBV5-6, the J call TRBJ2-3; 7 positions agree with TRBD2. From germline, CDR1 is SGHDT and CDR2 YYEEEE. The V and J ends lost 0 bases and 6 bases, in that order; junction bases with no gene match: 10. CDR3 size: 16 residues. The CDR3 nucleotides read TGTGCCAGCAGCTTGGCCGGTAGCGGGCCCTGGGATACGCAGTATTTT. Protein: CASSLAGSGPWDTQYF.

The rearrangement joins TRBV28 to TRBJ2-7; D gene ambiguous. Between the trimmed V and J ends, which lost 6 bases and 7 bases, there was a span of 19 bases. The CDR3 covers 14 residues. CDR1 and CDR2 (germline): MDHEN, SYDVKM. CDR3 sequence (DNA): TGTGCCAGCAGCCTGGTGGCCCGGGTTGGAGAGCAGTACTTC. As protein: CASSLVARVGEQYF.

The chain couples TRBV7-2 to TRBJ1-5; 8 nucleotides align to TRBD1. V dropped 4 bases and J dropped 5; count of bases not matched to a gene: 4. The CDR3 contains 14 residues. Germline loops: CDR1 SGHTA, CDR2 FQGNSA. The CDR3 DNA sequence: TGTGCCAGCAGCTCAACAGGGGGAGATCAGCCCCAGCATTTT. This translates into CASSSTGGDQPQHF.

This clone showed up just once. The chain joins TRBV11-1 to TRBJ2-1; D is uncertain. The CDR3 consists of 16 residues. The germline V gene has CDR1 SGHAT and CDR2 FQDESV (reference sequence). V lost 3 bases and J lost 4, with 16 bases in between. The CDR3 sequence: CASSLQARHPYNEQFF. CDR3 sequence (DNA): TGTGCCAGCAGCTTGCAGGCGAGACACCCGTACAATGAGCAGTTCTTC.

With respect to this clone: A read error is possible here, since a much larger clone lies one base away. This chain uses TRBV28 with TRBJ2-3, with 7 bases matching TRBD2. CDR1 and CDR2 (germline): MDHEN, SYDVKM. With V trimmed by 6 bases and J by 0 bases, 15 bases remained unmatched. CDR3 length: 18 amino acids. This CDR3 reads CASRAIGGDYHSTDTQYF. The CDR3 DNA is TGTGCCAGCAGGGCCATAGGAGGGGACTACCATAGCACAGATACGCAGTATTTT.

Note on this clone: Germline is not matched at one junction end, which may reflect a read error. The rearrangement joins TRBV18 to TRBJ2-5; D is uncertain. Germline V gene data show CDR1 as KGHSH and CDR2 as LQKENI. This CDR3 is built from 14 residues. The CDR3 DNA sequence: TGTGCCAGCCCACCAAGAGGCAGGACAGAGACCCAGTACTTC. This gives the protein CASPPRGRTETQYF. Supplemented by reference TRBV18 and TRBJ2-5, the full variable domain reads NAGVMQNPRHLVRRRGQEARLRCSPMKGHSHVYWYRQLPEEGLKFMVYLQKENIIDESGMPKERFSAEFPKEGPSILRIQQVVRGDSAAYFCASPPRGRTETQYFGPGTRLLVL.

This clone was counted between two and nine times. The conserved final phenylalanine or tryptophan is absent from the CDR3, which likely points to a read error. The chain employs TRBV7-9 and TRBJ2-4; 7 bases fit TRBD2. Germline CDR1 SEHNR, CDR2 FQNEAQ (reference sequence). The V gene end was trimmed by 1 base and the J gene end by 0 bases; junction bases not matched to a gene: 9. CDR3 length equals 18 residues. In DNA, the CDR3 is TGTGCCAGCAGCTTAGATTGGACTAGGCGTGGAGCCAAAAACATTCAGTACTGC. Translating it yields CASSLDWTRRGAKNIQYC.

As concerns this clone: With only one base between it and a far larger clone, this is likely a read error. CDR3 sequence reads: CAWAVEGATEAFF. The DNA of the CDR3 is TGTGCCTGGGCCGTCGAGGGGGCCACTGAAGCTTTCTTT. The chain has TRBV30 and TRBJ1-1; TRBD1 aligns across 7 bases. With V trimmed by 5 bases and J by 4 bases, 7 bases remained unmatched. In germline, CDR1 is GTSNPN, CDR2 SVGIG (reference sequence). The CDR3 consists of 13 residues.